A single TCR beta chain is shown here with its context. These data belong to a study of blood T cell repertoires in COVID-19. In the study's own analysis: Estimation of nucleated cell counts was performed using reference gene primer amplification. Clones were read by immunoSEQ multiplex PCR, and TCRdb kept only the in-frame ones, dropping some. V, J and clone size are those of that table, while D and trimming were read from the DNA. The sample lists about 350,000 clones; around nine tenths were seen once. The sequenced sample was peripheral blood. This TCR was sampled from a woman younger than 30 who had recovered from COVID-19.

The CDR3 spells CASSLGLAANEQFF. The CDR3 DNA is TGCGCCAGCAGCTTGGGACTAGCGGCCAATGAGCAGTTCTTC. This chain connects TRBV5-1 to TRBJ2-1, with TRBD2 matching 9 bases. Germline V gene lookup returns CDR1 SGHRS and CDR2 YFSETQ. This CDR3 contains 14 residues. V shed 0 bases and J 6 bases; nucleotides not matched to a gene: 1.